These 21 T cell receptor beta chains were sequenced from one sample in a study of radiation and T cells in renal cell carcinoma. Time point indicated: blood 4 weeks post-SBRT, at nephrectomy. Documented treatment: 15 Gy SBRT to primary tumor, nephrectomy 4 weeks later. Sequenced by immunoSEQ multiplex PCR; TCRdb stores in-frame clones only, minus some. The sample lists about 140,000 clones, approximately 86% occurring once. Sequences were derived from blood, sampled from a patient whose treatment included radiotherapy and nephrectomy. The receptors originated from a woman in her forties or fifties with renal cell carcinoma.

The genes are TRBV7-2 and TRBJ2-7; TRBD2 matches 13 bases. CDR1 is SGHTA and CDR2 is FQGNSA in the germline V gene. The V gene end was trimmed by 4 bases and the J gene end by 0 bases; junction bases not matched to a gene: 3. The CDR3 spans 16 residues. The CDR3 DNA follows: TGTGCCAGCAGCTCGACTAGCGGGGGGCTCTCCTACGAGCAGTACTTC. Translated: CASSSTSGGLSYEQYF.

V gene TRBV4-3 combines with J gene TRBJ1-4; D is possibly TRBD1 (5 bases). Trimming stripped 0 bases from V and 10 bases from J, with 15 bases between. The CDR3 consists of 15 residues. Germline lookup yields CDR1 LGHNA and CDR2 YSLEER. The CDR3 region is CASSQEGAHSGKLFF. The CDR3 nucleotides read TGCGCCAGCAGCCAAGAAGGGGCTCACTCGGGAAAACTGTTTTTT.

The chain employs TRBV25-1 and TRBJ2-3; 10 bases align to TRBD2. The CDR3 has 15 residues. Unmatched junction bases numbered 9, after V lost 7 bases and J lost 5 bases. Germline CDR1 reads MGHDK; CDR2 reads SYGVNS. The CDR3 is CASNGLAGVLDTQYF. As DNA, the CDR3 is TGTGCCAGCAACGGGCTAGCGGGAGTTTTAGATACGCAGTATTTT. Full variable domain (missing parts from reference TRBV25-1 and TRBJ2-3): EADIYQTPRYLVIGTGKKITLECSQTMGHDKMYWYQQDPGMELHLIHYSYGVNSTEKGDLSSESTVSRIRTEHFPLTLESARPSHTSQYLCASNGLAGVLDTQYFGPGTRLTVL.

Here the CDR3 DNA reads TGTGCCAGCAGCTTTCTTGGTCAGCCCCAGCATTTT. This translates into CASSFLGQPQHF. This chain joins TRBV7-2 and TRBJ1-5, with D unresolved. Germline CDR1 is SGHTA and CDR2 is FQGNSA. The V end was cut by 3 bases, the J end by 6 bases, with 6 bases between. The CDR3 covers 12 residues.

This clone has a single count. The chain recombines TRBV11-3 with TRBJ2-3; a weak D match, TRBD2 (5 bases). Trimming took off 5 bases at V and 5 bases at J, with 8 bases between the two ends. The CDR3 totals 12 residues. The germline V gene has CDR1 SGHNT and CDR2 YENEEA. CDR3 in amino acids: CASSLGGDTQYF. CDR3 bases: TGTGCCAGCAGCCTAGGAGGAGATACGCAGTATTTT.

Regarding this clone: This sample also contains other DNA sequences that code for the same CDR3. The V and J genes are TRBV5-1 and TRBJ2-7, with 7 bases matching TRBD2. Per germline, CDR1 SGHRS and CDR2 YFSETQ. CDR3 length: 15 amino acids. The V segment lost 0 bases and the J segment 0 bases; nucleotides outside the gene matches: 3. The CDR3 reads CASSLAGGSSYEQYF. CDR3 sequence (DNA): TGCGCCAGCAGCTTGGCTGGCGGGAGCTCCTACGAGCAGTACTTC. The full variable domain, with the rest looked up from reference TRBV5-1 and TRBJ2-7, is KAGVTQTPRYLIKTRGQQVTLSCSPISGHRSVSWYQQTPGQGLQFLFEYFSETQRNKGNFPGRFSGRQFSNSRSEMNVSTLELGDSALYLCASSLAGGSSYEQYFGPGTRLTVT.

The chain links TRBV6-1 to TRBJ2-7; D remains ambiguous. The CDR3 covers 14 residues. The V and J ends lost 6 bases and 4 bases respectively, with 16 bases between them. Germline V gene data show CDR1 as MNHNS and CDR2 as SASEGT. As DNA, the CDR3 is TGTGCCAGCAGGGGTCCAACGCCTGGGTACGAGCAGTACTTC. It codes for CASRGPTPGYEQYF.

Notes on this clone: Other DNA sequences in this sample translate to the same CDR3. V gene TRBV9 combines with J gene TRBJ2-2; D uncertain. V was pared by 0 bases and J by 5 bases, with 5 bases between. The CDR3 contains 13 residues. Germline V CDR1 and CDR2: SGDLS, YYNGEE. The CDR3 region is CASSVVGTGELFF. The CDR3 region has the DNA TGTGCCAGCAGCGTAGTTGGGACCGGGGAGCTGTTTTTT.

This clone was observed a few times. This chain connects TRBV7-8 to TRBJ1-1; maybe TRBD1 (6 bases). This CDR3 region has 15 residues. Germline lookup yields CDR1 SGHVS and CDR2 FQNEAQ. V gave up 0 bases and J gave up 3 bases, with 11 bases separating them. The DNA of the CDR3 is TGTGCCAGCAGCTTAGCCAGGGGAGGACACACTGAAGCTTTCTTT. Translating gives CASSLARGGHTEAFF. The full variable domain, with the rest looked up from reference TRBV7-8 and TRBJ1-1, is GAGVSQSPRYKVAKRGQDVALRCDPISGHVSLFWYQQALGQGPEFLTYFQNEAQLDKSGLPSDRFFAERPEGSVSTLKIQRTQQEDSAVYLCASSLARGGHTEAFFGQGTRLTVV.

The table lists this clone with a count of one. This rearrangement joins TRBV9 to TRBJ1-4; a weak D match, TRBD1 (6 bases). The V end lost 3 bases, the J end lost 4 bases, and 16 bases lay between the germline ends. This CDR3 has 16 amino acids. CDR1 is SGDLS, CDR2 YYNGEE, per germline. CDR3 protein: CASSARQGIGNEKLFF. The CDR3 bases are TGTGCCAGCAGCGCCCGGCAGGGGATTGGTAATGAAAAACTGTTTTTT. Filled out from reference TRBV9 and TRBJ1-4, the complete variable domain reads DSGVTQTPKHLITATGQRVTLRCSPRSGDLSVYWYQQSLDQGLQFLIQYYNGEERAKGNILERFSAQQFPDLHSELNLSSLELGDSALYFCASSARQGIGNEKLFFGSGTQLSVL.

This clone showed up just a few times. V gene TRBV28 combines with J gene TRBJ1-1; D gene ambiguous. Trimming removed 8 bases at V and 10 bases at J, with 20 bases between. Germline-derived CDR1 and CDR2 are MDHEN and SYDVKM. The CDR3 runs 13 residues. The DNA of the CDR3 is TGTGCCAGCCTAACAAGCCGGACGGTGGGAGCTTTCTTT. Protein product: CASLTSRTVGAFF.

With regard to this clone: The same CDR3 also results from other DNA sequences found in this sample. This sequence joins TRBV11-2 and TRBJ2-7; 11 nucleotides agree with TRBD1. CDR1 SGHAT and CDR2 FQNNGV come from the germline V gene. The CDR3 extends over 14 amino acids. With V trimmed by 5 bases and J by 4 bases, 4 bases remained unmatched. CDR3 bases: TGTGCCAGCAGCCTAGGACAGGGGGCGTACGAGCAGTACTTC. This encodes CASSLGQGAYEQYF.

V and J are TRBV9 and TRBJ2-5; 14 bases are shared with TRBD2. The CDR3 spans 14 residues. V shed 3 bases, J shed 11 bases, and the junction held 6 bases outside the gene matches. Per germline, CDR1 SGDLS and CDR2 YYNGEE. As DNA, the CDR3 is TGTGCCAGCAGCGCCGGACTAGCGGGGGGCCTTCAGTACTTC. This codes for CASSAGLAGGLQYF.

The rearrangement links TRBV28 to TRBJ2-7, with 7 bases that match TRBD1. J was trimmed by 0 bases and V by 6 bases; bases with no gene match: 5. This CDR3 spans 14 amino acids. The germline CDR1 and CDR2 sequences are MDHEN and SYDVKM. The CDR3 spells CASSPQGTSYEQYF. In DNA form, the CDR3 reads TGTGCCAGCAGCCCACAGGGGACCTCCTACGAGCAGTACTTC.

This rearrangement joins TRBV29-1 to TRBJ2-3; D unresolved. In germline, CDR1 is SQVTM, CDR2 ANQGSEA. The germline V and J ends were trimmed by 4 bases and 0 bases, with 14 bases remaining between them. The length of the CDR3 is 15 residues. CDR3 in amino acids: CSVGPGPTSTDTQYF. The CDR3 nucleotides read TGCAGCGTTGGCCCAGGACCTACTAGCACAGATACGCAGTATTTT.

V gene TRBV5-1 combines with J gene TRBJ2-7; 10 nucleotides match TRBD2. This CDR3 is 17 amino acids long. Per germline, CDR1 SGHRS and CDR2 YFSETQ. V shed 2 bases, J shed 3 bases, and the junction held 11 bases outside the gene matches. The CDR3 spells CASSFLHSGGTIYEQYF. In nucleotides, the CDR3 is TGCGCCAGCAGCTTTTTACATAGCGGGGGGACGATCTACGAGCAGTACTTC.

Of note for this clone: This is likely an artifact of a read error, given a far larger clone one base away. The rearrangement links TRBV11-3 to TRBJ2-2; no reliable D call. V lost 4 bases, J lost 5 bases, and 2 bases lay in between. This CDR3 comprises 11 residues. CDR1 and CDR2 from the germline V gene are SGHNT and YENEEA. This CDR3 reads CASSSTGELFF. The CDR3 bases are TGTGCCAGCAGCTCGACCGGGGAGCTGTTTTTT. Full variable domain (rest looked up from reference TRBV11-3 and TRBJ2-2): EAGVVQSPRYKIIEKKQPVAFWCNPISGHNTLYWYLQNLGQGPELLIRYENEEAVDDSQLPKDRFSAERLKGVDSTLKIQPAELGDSAVYLCASSSTGELFFGEGSRLTVL.

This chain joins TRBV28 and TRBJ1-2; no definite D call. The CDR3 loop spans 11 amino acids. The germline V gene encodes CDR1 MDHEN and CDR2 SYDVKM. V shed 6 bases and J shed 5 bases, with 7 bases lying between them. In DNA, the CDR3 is TGTGCCAGCAGGGGAGATTATGGCTACACCTTC. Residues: CASRGDYGYTF.

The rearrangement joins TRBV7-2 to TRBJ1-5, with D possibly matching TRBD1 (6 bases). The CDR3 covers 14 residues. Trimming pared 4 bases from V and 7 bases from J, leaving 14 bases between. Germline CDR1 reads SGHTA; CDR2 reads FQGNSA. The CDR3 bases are TGTGCCAGCAGCTCACAGGGTGGAGGGCAGCCCCAGCATTTT. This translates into CASSSQGGGQPQHF.

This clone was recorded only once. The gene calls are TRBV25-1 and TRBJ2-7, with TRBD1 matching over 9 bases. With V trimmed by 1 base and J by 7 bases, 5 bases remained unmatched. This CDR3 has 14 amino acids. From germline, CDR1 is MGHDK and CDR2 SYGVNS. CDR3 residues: CASSEWLTGGEQYF. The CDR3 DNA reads TGTGCCAGCAGTGAATGGCTGACAGGGGGGGAGCAGTACTTC.

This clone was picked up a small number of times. Written as DNA, the CDR3 is TGTGCCAGCAGCCCCGACGGGAGGGTGAACACTGAAGCTTTCTTT. Protein sequence: CASSPDGRVNTEAFF. The rearrangement links TRBV7-3 to TRBJ1-1; D gene unclear. The germline V and J ends were trimmed by 5 bases and 0 bases, with 13 bases remaining between them. The CDR3 is made up of 15 amino acids. CDR1 is SGHTA, CDR2 FQGTGA, per germline.